This TCR beta chain was documented in a study of cytomegalovirus exposure and HLA in healthy donors. With 60 Vbeta and 13 Jbeta primers, the PCR was carried out. Only in-frame clones appear in the TCRdb table, and some are missing; sequencing was by immunoSEQ multiplex PCR. The table shows fewer than 200,000 clones, with approximately 88% occurring only once. Of note for this clone: As yet, its antigen is unknown.

The CDR3 length is 14 residues. The V gene lost 0 bases and the J gene lost 3 bases, with 10 bases spanning the gap. Per the germline V gene, CDR1 is SGHNT and CDR2 is YYREEE (reference sequence). Overall study findings and caveats: Prediction of most subjects' HLA-A and HLA-B alleles by TCR beta sequences was reportedly accurate. Across donors, most TCRs were seen rarely, yet some public ones were widespread. As a later analysis showed, a missense DCLRE1C variant was linked to trimming of TCR beta V- and J-genes.

Sequencing was done on a sample of PBMCs. V and J are TRBV5-4 and TRBJ2-7; TRBD1 might be the D (5 bases). The receptor was derived from a man in his thirties or forties in good health and CMV-seronegative. The DNA of the CDR3 is TGTGCCAGCAGCTTGGGCAGGGAAGTCTACGAGCAGTACTTC. Translation gives CASSLGREVYEQYF.